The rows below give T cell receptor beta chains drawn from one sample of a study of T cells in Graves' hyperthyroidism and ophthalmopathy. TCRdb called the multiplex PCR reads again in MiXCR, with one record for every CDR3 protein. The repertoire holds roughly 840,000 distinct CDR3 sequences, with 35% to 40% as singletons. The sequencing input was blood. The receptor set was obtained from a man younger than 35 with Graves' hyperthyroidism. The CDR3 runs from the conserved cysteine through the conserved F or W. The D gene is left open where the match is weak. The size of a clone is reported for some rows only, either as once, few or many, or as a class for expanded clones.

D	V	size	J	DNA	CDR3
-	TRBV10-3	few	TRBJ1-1	TGTGCCAGCACCCTCATAGGGGGGGACACATTGAACACTGAAGCTTTCTTT	CASTLIGGDTLNTEAFF
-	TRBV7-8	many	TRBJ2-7	TGTGCCAGCAGCCCGGGTGAAGTCTACGAGCAGTACTTC	CASSPGEVYEQYF
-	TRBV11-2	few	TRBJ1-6	TGTGCCAGCAGCTTACGACAGGTTAATTCACCCCTCCACTTT	CASSLRQVNSPLHF
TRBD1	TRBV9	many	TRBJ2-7	TGTGCCAGCAGCGTAGGACAGGGGGGAATCTACGAGCAGTACTTC	CASSVGQGGIYEQYF
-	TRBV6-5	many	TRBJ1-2	TGTGCCAGCAGTGAAGCTCGGATGGGCTACACCTTC	CASSEARMGYTF
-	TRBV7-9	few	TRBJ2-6	TGTGCCAGCAGCGGGCCCCTCTCTGGGGCCAACGTCCTGACTTTC	CASSGPLSGANVLTF
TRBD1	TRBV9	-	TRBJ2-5	TGTGCCAGCAGCGGGGACAGGGGAAAAGAGACCCAGTACTTC	CASSGDRGKETQYF
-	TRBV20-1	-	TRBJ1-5	TGCAGTGCCACCTCGCAGGGGTCCGATCAGCCCCAGCATTTT	CSATSQGSDQPQHF
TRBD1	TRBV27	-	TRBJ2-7	TGTGCCAGCAGTTTACGGCGACAGGGAAGCTACGAGCAGTACTTC	CASSLRRQGSYEQYF
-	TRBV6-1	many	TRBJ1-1	TGTGCCAGTACCGACGGGGCTGAAGCTTTCTTT	CASTDGAEAFF
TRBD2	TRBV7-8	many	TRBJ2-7	TGTGCCAGCAGGTGGACTAGCTCCTACGAGCAGTACTTC	CASRWTSSYEQYF
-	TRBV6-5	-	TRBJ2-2	TGTGCCAGCAGAGGACGGATTGGGGAGCTGTTTTTT	CASRGRIGELFF
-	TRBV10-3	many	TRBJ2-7	TGTGCCATCAGTGAGGACACGGGTACCTCCTACGAGCAGTACTTC	CAISEDTGTSYEQYF
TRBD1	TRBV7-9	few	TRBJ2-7	TGTGCCAGCAGTACGACAGGGGCCGAGCAGTACTTC	CASSTTGAEQYF
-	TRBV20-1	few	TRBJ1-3	TGCCGCCTGCTTGGGGACTCTGGAAACACCATATATTTT	CRLLGDSGNTIYF
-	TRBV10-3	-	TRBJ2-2	TGTGCCAGCGCCTCTGACAGTCCTACCGCGAACACCGGGGAGCTGTTTTTT	CASASDSPTANTGELFF
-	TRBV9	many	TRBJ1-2	TGTGCCAGCAGGCGCGGCTCGGGCTACACCTTC	CASRRGSGYTF
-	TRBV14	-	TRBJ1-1	TGTGCCAGCAGCCAAGGTTATGGCACTGAAGCTTTCTTT	CASSQGYGTEAFF
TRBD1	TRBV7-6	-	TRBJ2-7	TGTGCCAGCAGGTCGGGACAGGGCCGCTCGTACGAGCAGTACTTC	CASRSGQGRSYEQYF
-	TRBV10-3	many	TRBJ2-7	TGTGCCATCAGTGAGTCTGACTCGTACTACGAGCAGTACTTC	CAISESDSYYEQYF
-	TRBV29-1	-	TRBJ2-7	TGCAGCGCCTGGAAGGACAGCCCCTACGAGCAGTACTTC	CSAWKDSPYEQYF
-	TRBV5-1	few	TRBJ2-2	TGCGCCAGCAGCCGCCGCCTTACCCGCACCGGGGAGCTGTTTTTT	CASSRRLTRTGELFF
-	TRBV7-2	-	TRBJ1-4	TGTGCCAGCAGCTTAGGACATGGGCAGCTAAATGAAAAACTGTTTTTT	CASSLGHGQLNEKLFF
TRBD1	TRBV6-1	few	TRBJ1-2	TGTGCCAGCGAGCGATACCTACCCCAGGGGGGATACTATGGCTACACCTTC	CASERYLPQGGYYGYTF
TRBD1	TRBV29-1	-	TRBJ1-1	TGCAGCTTGGACAGGGCGGTGAAGGGCACTGAAGCTTTCTTT	CSLDRAVKGTEAFF
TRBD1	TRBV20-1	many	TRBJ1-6	TGCAGTGCTCCCGGGACAGGGGCTTCACCCCTCCACTTT	CSAPGTGASPLHF